The TCR beta chain described here comes from a study of T cells expressing NK-cell markers. Study summary: It was sorted CD3+CD56-NKG2C+, CD3+CD56+NKG2C- and CD3+CD56+NKG2C+ T cells that provided the TCR beta repertoires. Out of eight donors sequenced, seven tested HCMV-seropositive and the remaining one seronegative.

TCR beta libraries carry UMIs added by 5'RACE template switching. Following a re-call of the 5' RACE reads, TCRdb has one entry per CDR3 protein and lacks DNA. This repertoire comprises about 440,000 distinct CDR3 sequences; its ten largest clones make up more than 7%. The sample consisted of blood T cells: a sorted CD56 or NKG2C T cell subset, CD4+ or CD8+ T cells, or bulk PBMC T cells (not recorded which). The TCR was taken from a woman aged 18 to 75 in good health.

CDR3 sequence: CASSQQGRLNTEAFF. The chain uses TRBV6-1 and TRBJ1-1. This CDR3 is 15 amino acids long. Germline values: CDR1 MNHNS, CDR2 SASEGT.